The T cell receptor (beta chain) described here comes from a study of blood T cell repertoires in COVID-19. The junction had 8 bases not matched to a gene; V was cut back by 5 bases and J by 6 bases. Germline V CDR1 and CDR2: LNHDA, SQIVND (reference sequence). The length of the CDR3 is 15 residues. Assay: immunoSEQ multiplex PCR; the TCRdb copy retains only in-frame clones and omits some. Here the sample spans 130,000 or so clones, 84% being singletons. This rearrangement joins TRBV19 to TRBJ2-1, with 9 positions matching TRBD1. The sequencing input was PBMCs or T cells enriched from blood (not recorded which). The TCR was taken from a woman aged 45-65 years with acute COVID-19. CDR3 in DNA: TGTGCCAGTAGTGCCCGACAGGGGGGGGGCAATGAGCAGTTCTTC. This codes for CASSARQGGGNEQFF.